The 10 T cell receptor beta chains given below trace back to one sample, sequenced in a study of identical twins. TCRdb ran MiXCR on the 5' RACE reads and lists one entry per CDR3 protein. The sample yields some 790,000 distinct CDR3 sequences, 15% to 20% seen once. These data also formed part of another study, on T cells expressing NK-cell markers.

The material sequenced was PBMCs. These receptors were collected from a young woman in good health.

The J gene is TRBJ2-1, the V gene TRBV6-1; 7 bases align to TRBD1. V lost 6 bases and J lost 8; bases outside the gene matches: 16. Germline-derived CDR1 and CDR2 are MNHNS and SASEGT. This CDR3 region has 16 residues. This chain's CDR3 is CASSHLQRYRGDEQFF. CDR3 DNA: TGTGCCAGCAGCCATCTCCAACGTTACAGGGGCGATGAGCAGTTCTTC.

This clonotype has at least ten counts. V gene TRBV6-1 combines with J gene TRBJ2-6; TRBD1 matches at 9 bases. This CDR3 comprises 15 residues. Trimming took 5 bases from V and 2 from J; bases not matched to a gene: 1. Germline lookup yields CDR1 MNHNS and CDR2 SASEGT. The CDR3 DNA is TGTGCCAGCAGTCGGGACAGGGCTGGGGCCAACGTCCTGACTTTC. Encoded protein: CASSRDRAGANVLTF.

The V call is TRBV6-1, the J call TRBJ1-6; D is ambiguous. V lost 6 bases to trimming and J lost 1 base, with 19 bases between them. Per the germline V gene, CDR1 is MNHNS and CDR2 is SASEGT. This CDR3 is built from 18 residues. CDR3 sequence reads: CASSHFLGMDSYNSPLHF. CDR3 nucleotide sequence: TGTGCCAGCAGCCACTTCCTGGGGATGGATTCCTATAATTCACCCCTCCACTTT.

The chain joins TRBV20-1 to TRBJ2-3; TRBD2 aligns across 11 bases. The trim removed 5 bases at V and 2 bases at J, leaving 6 bases unmatched. Looked up from germline, CDR1 is DFQATT and CDR2 is SNEGSKA (reference sequence). This CDR3 contains 15 residues. CDR3 amino acids: CSASPTSGDTDTQYF. As DNA, the CDR3 is TGCAGTGCTTCACCGACTAGCGGGGACACAGATACGCAGTATTTT.

The sample holds a few counts of this clonotype. CDR3 in amino acids: CSARTRINEQFF. CDR3 DNA sequence: TGCAGTGCTAGAACTAGGATCAATGAGCAGTTCTTC. V and J are TRBV20-1 and TRBJ2-1; a weak D match, TRBD2 (5 bases). The CDR3 is 12 residues long. Germline V lookup: CDR1 DFQATT, CDR2 SNEGSKA (reference sequence). Trimming took off 2 bases at V and 6 bases at J, with 8 bases between the two ends.

This clonotype was counted many times. The rearrangement links TRBV5-1 to TRBJ2-2; 10 nucleotides agree with TRBD2. The CDR3 has 16 amino acids. V gave up 2 bases and J gave up 6 bases; unmatched junction bases: 7. Per the germline V gene, CDR1 is SGHRS and CDR2 is YFSETQ. The CDR3 here is CASSLGFGLAAGELFF. As DNA, the CDR3 is TGCGCCAGCAGCTTAGGTTTCGGACTAGCGGCCGGGGAGCTGTTTTTT.

The chain recombines TRBV11-2 with TRBJ2-5, with 11 bases identical to TRBD1. Trimming cost V 5 bases and J 5 bases; bases outside gene matches: 4. This CDR3 is 14 amino acids long. In germline, CDR1 is SGHAT, CDR2 FQNNGV. Here the CDR3 reads CASSRDRGSETQYF. The CDR3 bases are TGTGCCAGCAGCCGGGACAGGGGGTCGGAGACCCAGTACTTC.

This clonotype was counted between two and nine times. The rearrangement uses TRBV7-9 and TRBJ2-2; 9 nucleotides match TRBD2. The V gene end was trimmed by 3 bases and the J gene end by 6 bases; junction bases not matched to a gene: 5. Germline CDR1 reads SEHNR; CDR2 reads FQNEAQ (reference sequence). This CDR3 contains 15 residues. In DNA form, the CDR3 reads TGTGCCAGCAGCTTCCCGATAGCGGGGGCCGGGGAGCTGTTTTTT. It yields the protein CASSFPIAGAGELFF.

V is TRBV5-1 and J is TRBJ2-5; D uncertain. The ends were cut back, 6 bases at V and 0 bases at J, with 21 bases in the middle. CDR1 SGHRS and CDR2 YFSETQ come from the germline V gene. The CDR3 loop spans 17 amino acids. DNA for the CDR3: TGCGCCAGCACCTCCCGTGGCGTGGAGCCGTACCAAGAGACCCAGTACTTC. Amino acid sequence: CASTSRGVEPYQETQYF.

The rearrangement links TRBV3-1 to TRBJ2-1, with 14 bases that match TRBD2. CDR3 size: 15 residues. J lost 7 bases, V lost 11 bases, and 10 bases had no gene match. Germline CDR1 LGHDT, CDR2 YNNKEL (reference sequence). The CDR3 nucleotides are TGTGCCTCCTGCCCGGGACTAGCGGGGGTGAATGAGCAGTTCTTC. Its protein is CASCPGLAGVNEQFF.